This T cell receptor (beta chain) emerged from a study of regulatory T cells in long-lasting Graves disease. Regarding the study as a whole: Those with persistent Graves' had less TCR diversity than newly diagnosed patients.

Time point defined: newly diagnosed GD, antithyroid drugs for less than 3 months. Extracted RNA from PBMCs served as the source of the TCR library. This clonotype was recorded many times. The target antigen is unknown. Trimming shortened V by 6 bases and J by 4 bases, and 9 bases separated the two germline ends. The germline CDR1 and CDR2 sequences are LGHDT and YNNKEL (reference sequence). The CDR3 length is 13 residues. Researchers made TCR beta libraries by using iRepertoire HTBI primers and running Arm-PCR on CDR3 regions. TCRdb re-analysed the multiplex PCR reads in MiXCR, keeping a single row per CDR3 protein. The sample has about 500,000 distinct CDR3 sequences, about 12% seen once; the top ten hold around 9.3%. These data are also associated with another study on T cells in Graves' hyperthyroidism and ophthalmopathy.

The origin of this receptor is a woman aged 30 to 39 with Graves disease. This sequence joins TRBV3-1 and TRBJ2-2, with a possible D match to TRBD2 (6 bases). Sequencing was performed on peripheral blood mononuclear cells (PBMCs), taken at new diagnosis, from a patient treated with antithyroid drugs. The CDR3: CASSLLATGELFF. The CDR3 coding sequence is TGTGCCAGCAGTTTACTAGCCACCGGGGAGCTGTTTTTT.